One and the same sample provided the 21 T cell receptor beta chains below, sequenced in a study of T cells in localized non-small cell lung cancer. The method was immunoSEQ multiplex PCR; TCRdb's version includes in-frame clones alone and lacks a portion of them. The sample shows roughly 50,000 clones, approximately 80% of them seen only once. This material consisted of peripheral blood, taken before any cancer treatment. These receptors all come from a female donor at least 60 years old with stage II squamous cell lung carcinoma.

V is TRBV25-1 and J is TRBJ1-2; 7 bases agree with TRBD1. After removal of 3 bases from V and 8 bases from J, the junction contained 6 bases not matched to a gene. In germline, CDR1 is MGHDK, CDR2 SYGVNS. The CDR3 has 13 amino acids. CDR3 amino acids: CASSDDRVEGYTF. The CDR3 DNA follows: TGTGCCAGCAGTGATGACAGGGTCGAAGGCTACACCTTC.

This clone appeared once. DNA for the CDR3: TGCGCCAGCAGCTCCAGAGGACAGGGTGTGAACACTGAAGCTTTCTTT. Translating it yields CASSSRGQGVNTEAFF. The chain carries TRBV5-1 and TRBJ1-1; 8 bases match TRBD1. The germline V gene has CDR1 SGHRS and CDR2 YFSETQ. This CDR3 comprises 16 residues. V trimming: 3 bases; J trimming: 0 bases; junction bases outside the gene matches: 7.

The J gene is TRBJ1-6, the V gene TRBV7-9; 7 nucleotides match TRBD1. The CDR3 covers 15 residues. CDR1 is SEHNR, CDR2 FQNEAQ, per germline (reference sequence). After removal of 5 bases from V and 10 bases from J, the junction contained 11 bases not matched to a gene. The CDR3 loop reads CASSPDNRGSSPLHF. CDR3 nucleotide sequence: TGTGCCAGCAGCCCCGACAACAGGGGAAGCTCACCCCTCCACTTT.

This chain uses TRBV4-2 with TRBJ2-7; maybe TRBD1 (6 bases). The CDR3 runs 14 residues. V was cut by 1 base and J by 5 bases, with 12 bases left in between. Germline CDR1 reads LGHNA; CDR2 reads YNFKEQ. The CDR3 bases are TGTGCCAGCAGCCAAGCCGGGACAATCCACGAGCAGTACTTC. Encoded protein: CASSQAGTIHEQYF.

This clone was seen a single time. V and J are TRBV6-5 and TRBJ2-5; TRBD1 aligns across 7 bases. Trimming at V came to 6 bases and at J to 3 bases, leaving 7 bases not matched to a gene. The CDR3 consists of 14 residues. Germline lookup yields CDR1 MNHEY and CDR2 SVGAGI. The CDR3 nucleotides are TGTGCCAGCAGCGATCCAGGGACAGAAGAGACCCAGTACTTC. It yields the protein CASSDPGTEETQYF.

This clone is a singleton in its sample. The chain employs TRBV7-8 and TRBJ2-5, with no clear D. The V end was cut by 2 bases, the J end by 5 bases, with 6 bases between. The CDR3 contains 12 residues. Germline CDR1 reads SGHVS; CDR2 reads FQNEAQ. The CDR3 nucleotides read TGTGCCAGCAGCTTATCCGACGAGACCCAGTACTTC. It specifies CASSLSDETQYF.

V gene TRBV5-6 combines with J gene TRBJ2-1; D uncertain. Trimming cost V 1 base and J 6 bases, with 14 bases left between them. This CDR3 is 15 amino acids long. CDR1 is SGHDT, CDR2 YYEEEE, per germline. The CDR3: CASSLLVTDRNEQFF. The CDR3 DNA follows: TGTGCCAGCAGCTTGTTGGTGACGGACCGCAATGAGCAGTTCTTC.

This chain joins TRBV4-3 and TRBJ1-2; D ambiguous. This CDR3 contains 15 residues. The V end lost 4 bases, the J end lost 2 bases, and 14 bases lay between the germline ends. Germline assignment: CDR1 LGHNA and CDR2 YSLEER. CDR3 sequence: CASSPPYGSNYGYTF. The CDR3 DNA follows: TGCGCCAGCAGCCCTCCTTACGGTTCAAACTATGGCTACACCTTC.

This clone was picked up one time. The V and J genes are TRBV7-3 and TRBJ2-6, with TRBD1 identical over 11 bases. This CDR3 contains 18 residues. Germline CDR1 SGHTA, CDR2 FQGTGA. Trimming removed 0 bases from V and 0 bases from J; junction bases left unmatched: 1. The CDR3 reads CASSLTGTGGSGANVLTF. In DNA, the CDR3 is TGTGCCAGCAGCTTAACGGGGACAGGGGGCTCTGGGGCCAACGTCCTGACTTTC.

The chain combines TRBV25-1 with TRBJ1-4, with 8 bases aligning to TRBD1. V lost 6 bases to trimming and J lost 3 bases; unmatched junction nucleotides: 6. This CDR3 comprises 15 residues. Germline V CDR1 and CDR2: MGHDK, SYGVNS. The chain's CDR3 is CASSPGTGPNEKLFF. Written as DNA, the CDR3 is TGTGCCAGCAGCCCGGGGACAGGACCTAATGAAAAACTGTTTTTT.

This rearrangement joins TRBV30 to TRBJ2-7; D unresolved. In germline, CDR1 is GTSNPN, CDR2 SVGIG (reference sequence). The CDR3 covers 13 residues. Trimming took 3 bases from V and 4 from J, leaving 13 bases between them. CDR3 nucleotides: TGTGCCTGGAGCCTCGAGCTAGATTACGAGCAGTACTTC. This translates into CAWSLELDYEQYF.

The genes are TRBV7-3 and TRBJ2-6, with unresolved D. Germline assignment: CDR1 SGHTA and CDR2 FQGTGA. The CDR3 consists of 15 residues. V was pared by 6 bases and J by 3 bases, with 12 bases between. DNA of the CDR3: TGTGCCAGCAGGCTAGAAGGCATTGGGGCCAACGTCCTGACTTTC. Protein: CASRLEGIGANVLTF.

J is TRBJ2-3 and V is TRBV4-1, with D possibly TRBD1 on 6 matching bases. V gave up 5 bases and J gave up 4 bases, with 10 bases separating them. CDR1 is MGHRA, CDR2 YSYEKL, per germline. This CDR3 is built from 13 residues. Here the CDR3 reads CASSVQGSDTQYF. DNA for the CDR3: TGCGCCAGCAGCGTCCAGGGGTCAGATACGCAGTATTTT.

The gene calls are TRBV27 and TRBJ2-6, with D perhaps matching TRBD1 (5 bases). The CDR3 extends over 15 amino acids. Germline CDR1 and CDR2: MNHEY and SMNVEV (reference sequence). The V end lost 5 bases, the J end lost 4 bases, and 12 bases lay between the germline ends. CDR3: CASSGSGPGANVLTF. The CDR3 nucleotides are TGTGCCAGCAGTGGCTCAGGGCCAGGGGCCAACGTCCTGACTTTC.

This chain links TRBV6-1 with TRBJ2-7; D remains ambiguous. The CDR3 loop spans 14 amino acids. Trimming took 0 bases from V and 3 from J, leaving 9 bases between them. CDR1 and CDR2 from the germline V gene are MNHNS and SASEGT. CDR3 loop: CASSEAWGSYEQYF. The CDR3 DNA reads as TGTGCCAGCAGTGAAGCTTGGGGTAGCTACGAGCAGTACTTC.

This chain uses TRBV5-6 with TRBJ1-3; TRBD1 is a possible D gene (6 bases). Trimming stripped 3 bases from V and 5 bases from J, with 9 bases between. This CDR3 comprises 13 residues. Germline-derived CDR1 and CDR2 are SGHDT and YYEEEE. CDR3: CASSWTARNTIYF. The DNA for the CDR3 is TGTGCCAGCAGCTGGACAGCGAGAAACACCATATATTTT.

This chain uses TRBV6-5 with TRBJ1-2; D might be TRBD1 (5 bases). V lost 4 bases to trimming and J lost 12 bases, with 12 bases between them. Germline lookup yields CDR1 MNHEY and CDR2 SVGAGI. This CDR3 has 11 amino acids. CDR3 coding DNA: TGTGCCAGCAGTTTCCCGGGACCCAACACCTTC. Translation gives CASSFPGPNTF.

The chain has TRBV10-1 and TRBJ1-1; a weak D match, TRBD1 (5 bases). The CDR3 contains 14 residues. Germline lookup yields CDR1 WNHNN and CDR2 SYGVQD (reference sequence). Trimming shortened V by 2 bases and J by 0 bases, and 7 bases separated the two germline ends. In DNA form, the CDR3 reads TGCGCCAGCAGTGAGACAGGCTTGAACACTGAAGCTTTCTTT. This sequence encodes CASSETGLNTEAFF.

The chain recombines TRBV25-1 with TRBJ1-1; perhaps TRBD1 as D (5 bases). The length of the CDR3 is 13 residues. The V end lost 2 bases, the J end lost 4 bases, and 8 bases lay between the germline ends. Germline V CDR1 and CDR2: MGHDK, SYGVNS. The CDR3 nucleotides read TGTGCCAGCAGTGAACCCGGGACCACTGAAGCTTTCTTT. Residues: CASSEPGTTEAFF.

This clone was seen a few times. The V gene is TRBV4-2, the J gene TRBJ1-1; 8 positions agree with TRBD1. Germline lookup yields CDR1 LGHNA and CDR2 YNFKEQ. The CDR3 is 17 residues long. The V and J ends lost 2 bases and 5 bases, in that order; junction bases with no gene match: 13. The CDR3 DNA sequence: TGTGCCAGCAGCCAACTGACAGGGGCGCCCGAGGGGACTGAAGCTTTCTTT. This sequence encodes CASSQLTGAPEGTEAFF.

This chain uses TRBV5-1 with TRBJ2-5; D tentatively reads TRBD1 or TRBD2 (6 bases each). Germline lookup yields CDR1 SGHRS and CDR2 YFSETQ. Trimming removed 3 bases from V and 0 bases from J, with 9 bases in between. CDR3 size: 14 residues. This CDR3 is CASSYRGHQETQYF. The CDR3 DNA is TGCGCCAGCAGCTACCGGGGGCACCAAGAGACCCAGTACTTC.